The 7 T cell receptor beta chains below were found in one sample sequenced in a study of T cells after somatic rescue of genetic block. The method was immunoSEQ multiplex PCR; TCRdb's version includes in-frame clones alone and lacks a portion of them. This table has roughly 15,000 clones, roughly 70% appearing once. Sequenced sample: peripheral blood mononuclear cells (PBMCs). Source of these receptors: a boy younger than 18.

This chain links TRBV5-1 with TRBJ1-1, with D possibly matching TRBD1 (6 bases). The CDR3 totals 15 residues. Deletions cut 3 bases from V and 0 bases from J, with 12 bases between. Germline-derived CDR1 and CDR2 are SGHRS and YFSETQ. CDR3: CASSSTGPMNTEAFF. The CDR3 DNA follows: TGCGCCAGCAGCTCAACAGGGCCCATGAACACTGAAGCTTTCTTT. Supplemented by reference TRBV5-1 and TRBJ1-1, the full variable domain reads KAGVTQTPRYLIKTRGQQVTLSCSPISGHRSVSWYQQTPGQGLQFLFEYFSETQRNKGNFPGRFSGRQFSNSRSEMNVSTLELGDSALYLCASSSTGPMNTEAFFGQGTRLTVV.

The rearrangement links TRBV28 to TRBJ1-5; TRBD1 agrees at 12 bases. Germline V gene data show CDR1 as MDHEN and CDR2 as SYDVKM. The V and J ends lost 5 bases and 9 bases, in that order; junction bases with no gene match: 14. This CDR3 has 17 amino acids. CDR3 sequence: CASSRRVGTGGRWPQHF. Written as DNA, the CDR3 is TGTGCCAGCAGTCGGCGGGTAGGGACAGGGGGCCGTTGGCCCCAGCATTTT. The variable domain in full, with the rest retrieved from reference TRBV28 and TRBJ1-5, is DVKVTQSSRYLVKRTGEKVFLECVQDMDHENMFWYRQDPGLGLRLIYFSYDVKMKEKGDIPEGYSVSREKKERFSLILESASTNQTSMYLCASSRRVGTGGRWPQHFGDGTRLSIL.

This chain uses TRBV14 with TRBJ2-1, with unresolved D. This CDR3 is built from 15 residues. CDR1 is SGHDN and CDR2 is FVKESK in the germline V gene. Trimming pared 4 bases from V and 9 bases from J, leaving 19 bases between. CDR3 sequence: CASSLGRRALIEQFF. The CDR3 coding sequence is TGTGCCAGCAGCCTGGGCCGGCGAGCCCTAATTGAGCAGTTCTTC.

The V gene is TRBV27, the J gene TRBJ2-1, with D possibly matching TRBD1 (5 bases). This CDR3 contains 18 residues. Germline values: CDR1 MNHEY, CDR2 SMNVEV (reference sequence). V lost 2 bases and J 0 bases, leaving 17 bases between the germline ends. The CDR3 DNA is TGTGCCAGCAGTTTACGGACACCCCTTCAGAGCTCCTACAATGAGCAGTTCTTC. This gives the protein CASSLRTPLQSSYNEQFF.

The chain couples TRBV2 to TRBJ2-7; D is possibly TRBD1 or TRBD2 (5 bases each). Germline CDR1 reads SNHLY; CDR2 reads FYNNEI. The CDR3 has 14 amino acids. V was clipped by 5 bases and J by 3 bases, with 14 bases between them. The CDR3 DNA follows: TGTGCCAGCAGTATCCGGGACCGAATCTACGAGCAGTACTTC. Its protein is CASSIRDRIYEQYF. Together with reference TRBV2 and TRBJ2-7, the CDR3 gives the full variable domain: EPEVTQTPSHQVTQMGQEVILRCVPISNHLYFYWYRQILGQKVEFLVSFYNNEISEKSEIFDDQFSVERPDGSNFTLKIRSTKLEDSAMYFCASSIRDRIYEQYFGPGTRLTVT.

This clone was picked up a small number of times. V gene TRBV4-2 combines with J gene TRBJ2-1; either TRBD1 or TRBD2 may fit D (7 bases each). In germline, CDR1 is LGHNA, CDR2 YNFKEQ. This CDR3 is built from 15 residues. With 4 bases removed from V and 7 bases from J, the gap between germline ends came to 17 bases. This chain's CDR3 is CASSPVAGGLNEQFF. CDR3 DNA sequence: TGTGCCAGCAGCCCGGTGGCAGGGGGACTAAATGAGCAGTTCTTC.

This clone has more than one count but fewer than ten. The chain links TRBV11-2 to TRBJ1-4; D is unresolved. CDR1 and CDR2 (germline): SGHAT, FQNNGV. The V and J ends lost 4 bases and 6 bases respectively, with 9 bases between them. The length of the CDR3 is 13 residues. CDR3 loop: CASSWARDEKLFF. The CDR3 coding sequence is TGTGCCAGCAGCTGGGCCCGGGATGAAAAACTGTTTTTT.